This is a list of T cell receptor beta chains from one sample in a study of blood T cell repertoires in COVID-19. Here immunoSEQ multiplex PCR was the method, and the copy in TCRdb shows in-frame clones only, minus some. Seen here are roughly 120,000 clones, 80% to 95% observed once, and the top ten hold roughly 2%. Sequencing input: peripheral blood. The receptors were gathered from a man aged 45-65 years with COVID-19, enrolled during active disease. Both conserved end residues are part of each CDR3. Each record gives: clone size, D gene, J gene, V gene, CDR3 DNA, CDR3 protein. A D gene is named only where the DNA matches it firmly. Clone size is not always given. Where it is, it says once, few, many or a class for expanded clones.

NA TRBD2 TRBJ2-3 TRBV28 TGTGCCAGCAGTTTTCATGGGGGGGCAGATACGCAGTATTTT CASSFHGGADTQYF
NA TRBD2 TRBJ2-1 TRBV3-1/TRBV3-2 TGTGCCAGCAGCCTTCATCCGGGACTAGAGTCCGGGTATTGGTTCTTC CASSLHPGLESGYWFF
NA NA TRBJ1-1 TRBV18 TGTGCCAGCTCACCAAACATTTTGAACACTGAAGCTTTCTTT CASSPNILNTEAFF
once TRBD2 TRBJ2-1 TRBV6-1 TGTGCCAGCAGTGAACCTGCACTGGGGACTAGCACAAACAATGAGCAGTTCTTC CASSEPALGTSTNNEQFF
NA TRBD1 TRBJ2-7 TRBV5-1 TGCGCCAGCAGCCCGGGACAGCTATACGAGCAGTACTTC CASSPGQLYEQYF
once NA TRBJ2-6 TRBV18 TGTGCCAGCTCACCCCTTAGTACCCCTGGGGCCAACGTCCTGACTTTC CASSPLSTPGANVLTF
NA NA TRBJ2-2 TRBV24-1 TGTGCCACCAGTGACAGGGCGGACACCGGGGAGCTGTTTTTT CATSDRADTGELFF
NA NA TRBJ2-2 TRBV7-2 TGTGCCAGCAGCCGGGACTTCAACACCGGGGAGCTGTTTTTT CASSRDFNTGELFF
NA TRBD1 TRBJ1-4 TRBV10-3 TGTGCCATCAGTGGCGGTAGTTATGAAGGACAGGTTTCTGAAAAACTGTTTTTT CAISGGSYEGQVSEKLFF
NA TRBD2 TRBJ2-5 TRBV5-1 TGCGCCAGCAGCCCGGGGGGGGAGACCCAGTACTTC CASSPGGETQYF
NA NA TRBJ2-3 TRBV7-6 TGTGCCAGCAGCCAAGTACGTGGGGGGGCCAGCACAGATACGCAGTATTTT CASSQVRGGASTDTQYF
NA TRBD1 TRBJ2-2 TRBV4-1 TGCGCCACCAGAGGGGACAGGGACACCGGGGAGCTGTTTTTT CATRGDRDTGELFF
few TRBD2 TRBJ2-5 TRBV18 TGTGCCAGCTCACCGAGGTGGCTAGCGGGAGGCATCCAAGAGACCCAGTACTTC CASSPRWLAGGIQETQYF
NA TRBD2 TRBJ2-5 TRBV19 TGTGCCAGTAGTACGGCCGGGACTAGCGGTGATCGGTACTTC CASSTAGTSGDRYF
once NA TRBJ2-2 TRBV20-1 TGCAGTGCGAGTCGGGGGTCGAACACCGGGGAGCTGTTTTTT CSASRGSNTGELFF
once TRBD1 TRBJ1-4 TRBV11-2 TGTGCCAGCAGCTTAGATGGACAGGGGAGAGAAAAACTGTTTTTT CASSLDGQGREKLFF
NA TRBD2 TRBJ2-2 TRBV7-8 TGTGCCAGCAGCCAGGGTCCCGGGAGGGCCGCCGGGGAGCTGTTTTTT CASSQGPGRAAGELFF
NA NA TRBJ2-3 TRBV5-5 TGTGCCAGCAGCTTTGATAGGGGCGATACGCAGTATTTT CASSFDRGDTQYF
NA TRBD1 TRBJ1-6 TRBV5-6 TGTGCCAGCAGCCGGGACAGGGAGGATTCACCCCTCCACTTT CASSRDREDSPLHF
NA NA TRBJ2-1 TRBV21-1 TGTGCCAGCAGCAAAGAGGGCAGGGAGGGGATCTTC CASSKEGREGIF
NA NA TRBJ2-3 TRBV4-3 TGCGCCAGCAGCCAAGATAGCAGCACAGATACGCAGTATTTT CASSQDSSTDTQYF
NA TRBD1 TRBJ2-1 TRBV6-2/TRBV6-3 TGTGCCAGCAGTTACTCACCGGGACAGGGGCGGACGTCCTACAATGAGCAGTTCTTC CASSYSPGQGRTSYNEQFF
NA NA TRBJ1-5 TRBV28 TGTGCCAGCAATTCGCGCAGGGGAGGGGGCAATCAGCCCCAGCATTTT CASNSRRGGGNQPQHF
NA NA TRBJ2-1 TRBV7-8 TGTGCCAGCAGCCAGGAGGTTCAGGCGCAGTTCTTC CASSQEVQAQFF
NA TRBD1 TRBJ1-2 TRBV6-5 TGTGCCAGCAGGATGACAGGGGATTATGGCTACACCTTC CASRMTGDYGYTF
NA TRBD2 TRBJ2-3 TRBV27 TGTGCCAGCAGTCAAACCGGACTAGCGGGAGGAAGTGGAGAGGTGAGAGATACGCAGTATTTT CASSQTGLAGGSGEVRDTQYF
NA TRBD1 TRBJ1-2 TRBV7-3 TGTGCCAGCAAGTTGGCCGCGGACAGGGAATATGGCTACACCTTC CASKLAADREYGYTF
NA NA TRBJ2-5 TRBV7-7 TGTGCTAGCAGCTTAGCAAGGGCAGGGCCCCAAGAGACCCAGTACTTC CASSLARAGPQETQYF
NA TRBD1 TRBJ2-3 TRBV18 TGTGCCAGCTCAGCCCGACAGGGAAGCACAGATACGCAGTATTTT CASSARQGSTDTQYF
NA NA TRBJ2-1 TRBV9 TGTGCCAGCAGCCTACTAGGCGGGCATGGGTCGCTTCACAATGAGCAGTTCTTC CASSLLGGHGSLHNEQFF
once TRBD2 TRBJ2-3 TRBV5-1 TGCGCCAGCAGCCCCGGGACTAGCGGGAGTTCAGATACGCAGTATTTT CASSPGTSGSSDTQYF
once NA TRBJ1-3 TRBV3-1/TRBV3-2 TGTGCCAGCAGCCAAGATGGCGGCAGCTCTGGAAACACCATATATTTT CASSQDGGSSGNTIYF
NA NA TRBJ1-5 TRBV5-6 TGTGCCAGCAGCCCGGGGGGGGCAGGGCAGCCCCAGCATTTT CASSPGGAGQPQHF
NA NA TRBJ2-5 TRBV28 TGTGCCAGCAGCTCGCAAGAGACCCAGTACTTC CASSSQETQYF
few TRBD2 TRBJ2-3 TRBV10-3 TGTGCCATCAAAGGGACTAGCGGGAGGGGCACAGATACGCAGTATTTT CAIKGTSGRGTDTQYF
NA NA TRBJ1-4 TRBV27 TGTGCCAGCAGTTTATCTAGGGGGGGTGAAAAACTGTTTTTT CASSLSRGGEKLFF
NA NA TRBJ1-3 TRBV10-3 TGTGCCATCAGTGAGCTCCAACAGTCTGGAAACACCATATATTTT CAISELQQSGNTIYF
few NA TRBJ1-4 TRBV5-1 TGCGCCAGCAGCTTGAACCCCAGGGGTCTAGATGAAAAACTGTTTTTT CASSLNPRGLDEKLFF
NA NA TRBJ2-6 TRBV23-1 TGCGCCAGCAGTCAATTGCCGGTAAGCTCTGGGGCCAACGTCCTGACTTTC CASSQLPVSSGANVLTF
once NA TRBJ1-3 TRBV29-1 TGCAGCTTTCGCTCTGGAAACACCATATATTTT CSFRSGNTIYF
NA TRBD1 TRBJ1-5 TRBV10-3 TGTGCCATCACGGGACAGTTAAATCAGCCCCAGCATTTT CAITGQLNQPQHF
NA NA TRBJ1-1 TRBV6-5 TGTGCCAGCAGTTACTCGATGACAACGAACACTGAAGCTTTCTTT CASSYSMTTNTEAFF
NA TRBD2 TRBJ2-1 TRBV7-6 TGTGCCAGCAGCTTAGGGAGCGGGAGAAACAATGAGCAGTTCTTC CASSLGSGRNNEQFF
NA NA TRBJ2-5 TRBV4-2 TGTGCCAGCAGCCAGCACTCGGCGGGGTTTCAAGAGACCCAGTACTTC CASSQHSAGFQETQYF
NA TRBD1 TRBJ1-5 TRBV19 TGTGCCAGTACCCTGGACAGGGCAAATAGCAATCAGCCCCAGCATTTT CASTLDRANSNQPQHF
NA NA TRBJ2-2 TRBV2 TGTGCCAGCAGTGAAACCGGGCGGGTGAACACCGGGGAGCTGTTTTTT CASSETGRVNTGELFF
NA NA TRBJ1-1 TRBV6-2/TRBV6-3 TGTGCCAGCAGTTACCTACAGGGCCCGGGGACTGAAGCTTTCTTT CASSYLQGPGTEAFF
once TRBD2 TRBJ2-3 TRBV20-1 TGCAGTGCTAGTCCCCTGGCGGGAGGCCCAGATACGCAGTATTTT CSASPLAGGPDTQYF
few NA TRBJ1-5 TRBV6-5 TGTGCCAGCAGACAGGGTACGAGCCAGCCCCAGCATTTT CASRQGTSQPQHF
NA NA TRBJ1-3 TRBV18 TGTGCCAGCTCCCTCACGGACACCTCTGGAAACACCATATATTTT CASSLTDTSGNTIYF
few TRBD1 TRBJ2-7 TRBV18 TGTGCCAGCTCACCCCAGACCGGGACAGGGCCCTACGAGCAGTACTTC CASSPQTGTGPYEQYF
NA TRBD1 TRBJ1-5 TRBV19 TGTGCCAGTAGTAGCTACCTAGGACAGGGAGAGAATCAGCCCCAGCATTTT CASSSYLGQGENQPQHF
NA NA TRBJ2-1 TRBV5-1 TGCGCCAGCAGCTCACGGGATGAGCAGTTCTTC CASSSRDEQFF